The present T cell receptor (beta chain) was sequenced within a study of blood T cell repertoires in COVID-19. Looking at the study overall: PBMCs, B-cell-depleted T cells, or T cells were the source of the cDNA or gDNA that made up the material.

Repertoires were generated with immunoSEQ multiplex PCR, while TCRdb's copy carries only in-frame clones and drops some. The table has tens of thousands of clones, 90% seen once. This CDR3 has 14 residues. Germline V gene sequence: CDR1 SGHAT, CDR2 FQNNGV. V lost 1 base to trimming and J lost 8 bases; unmatched junction nucleotides: 3. The receptor's source is a man in his fifties or sixties with acute or convalescent COVID-19. The gene calls are TRBV11-2 and TRBJ2-1; 9 positions agree with TRBD2. The sequencing input was peripheral blood. This CDR3 reads CASSLGGGAYEQFF. CDR3 DNA: TGTGCCAGCAGCTTAGGCGGGGGGGCCTATGAGCAGTTCTTC.